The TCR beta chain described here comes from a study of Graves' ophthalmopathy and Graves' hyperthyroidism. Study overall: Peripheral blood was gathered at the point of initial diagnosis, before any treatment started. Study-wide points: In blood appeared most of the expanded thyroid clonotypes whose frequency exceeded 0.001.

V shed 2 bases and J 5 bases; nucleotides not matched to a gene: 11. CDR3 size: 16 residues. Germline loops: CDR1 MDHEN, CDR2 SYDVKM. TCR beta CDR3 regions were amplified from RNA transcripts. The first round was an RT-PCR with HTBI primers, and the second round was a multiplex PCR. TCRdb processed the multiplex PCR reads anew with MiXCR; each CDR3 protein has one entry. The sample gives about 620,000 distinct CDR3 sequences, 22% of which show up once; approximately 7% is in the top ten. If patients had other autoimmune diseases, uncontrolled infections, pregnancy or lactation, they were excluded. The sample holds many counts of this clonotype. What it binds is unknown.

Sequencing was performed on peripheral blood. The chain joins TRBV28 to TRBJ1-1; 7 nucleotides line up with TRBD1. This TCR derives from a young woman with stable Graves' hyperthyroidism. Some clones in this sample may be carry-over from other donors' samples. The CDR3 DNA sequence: TGTGCCAGCAGTTTAAACAGGGGATCTTTGGAGACTGAAGCTTTCTTT. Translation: CASSLNRGSLETEAFF.